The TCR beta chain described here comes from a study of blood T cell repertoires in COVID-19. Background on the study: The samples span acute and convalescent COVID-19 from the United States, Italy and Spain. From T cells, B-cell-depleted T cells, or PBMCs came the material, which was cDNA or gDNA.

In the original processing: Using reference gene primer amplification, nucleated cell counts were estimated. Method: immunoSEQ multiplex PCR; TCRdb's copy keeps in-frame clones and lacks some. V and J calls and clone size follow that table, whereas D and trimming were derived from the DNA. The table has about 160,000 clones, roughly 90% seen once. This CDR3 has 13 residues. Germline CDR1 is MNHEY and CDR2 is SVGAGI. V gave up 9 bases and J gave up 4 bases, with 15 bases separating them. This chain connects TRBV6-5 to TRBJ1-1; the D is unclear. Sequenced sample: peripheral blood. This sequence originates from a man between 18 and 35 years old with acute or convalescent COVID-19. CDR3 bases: TGTGCCAGTAGAGGTTTAACGGGCACTGAAGCTTTCTTT. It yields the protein CASRGLTGTEAFF.